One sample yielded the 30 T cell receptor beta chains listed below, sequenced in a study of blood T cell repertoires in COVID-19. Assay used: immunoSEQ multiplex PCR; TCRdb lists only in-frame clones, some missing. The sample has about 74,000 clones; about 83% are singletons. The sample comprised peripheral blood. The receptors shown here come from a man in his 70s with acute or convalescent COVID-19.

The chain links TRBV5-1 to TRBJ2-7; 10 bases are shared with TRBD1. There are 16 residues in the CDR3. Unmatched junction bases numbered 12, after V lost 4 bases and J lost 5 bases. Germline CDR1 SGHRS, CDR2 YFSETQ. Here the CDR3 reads CASSPWTGGGLDEQYF. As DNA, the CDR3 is TGCGCCAGCAGCCCCTGGACAGGGGGGGGCTTGGACGAGCAGTACTTC.

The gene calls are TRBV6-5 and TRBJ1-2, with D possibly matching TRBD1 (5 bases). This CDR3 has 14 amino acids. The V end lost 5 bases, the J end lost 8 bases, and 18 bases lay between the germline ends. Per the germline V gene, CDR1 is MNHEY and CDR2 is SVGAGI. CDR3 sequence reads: CASSLVGGPMGYTF. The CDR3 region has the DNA TGTGCCAGCAGTCTGGTGGGGGGACCGATGGGCTACACCTTC.

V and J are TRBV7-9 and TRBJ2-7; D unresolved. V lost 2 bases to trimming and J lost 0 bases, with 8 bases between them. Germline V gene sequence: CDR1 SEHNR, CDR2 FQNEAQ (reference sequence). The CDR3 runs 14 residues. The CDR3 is CASSLFQYSYEQYF. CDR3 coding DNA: TGTGCCAGCAGCTTATTCCAGTACTCCTACGAGCAGTACTTC.

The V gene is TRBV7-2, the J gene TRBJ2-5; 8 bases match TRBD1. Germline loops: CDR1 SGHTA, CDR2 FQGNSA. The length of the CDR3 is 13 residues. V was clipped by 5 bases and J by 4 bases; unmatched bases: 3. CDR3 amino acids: CASSITGGETQYF. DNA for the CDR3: TGTGCCAGCAGCATTACAGGGGGAGAGACCCAGTACTTC.

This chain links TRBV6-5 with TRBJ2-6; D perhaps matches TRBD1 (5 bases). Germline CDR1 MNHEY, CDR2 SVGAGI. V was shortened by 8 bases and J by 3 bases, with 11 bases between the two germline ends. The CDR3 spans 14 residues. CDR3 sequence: CASGATFGANVLTF. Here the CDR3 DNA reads TGTGCCAGCGGGGCGACGTTTGGGGCCAACGTCCTGACTTTC.

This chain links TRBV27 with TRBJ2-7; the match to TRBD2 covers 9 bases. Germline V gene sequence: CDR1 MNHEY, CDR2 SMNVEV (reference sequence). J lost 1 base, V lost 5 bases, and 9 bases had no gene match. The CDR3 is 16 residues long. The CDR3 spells CASSPSSGGVSYEQYF. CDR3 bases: TGTGCCAGCAGTCCCAGTAGCGGGGGAGTATCCTACGAGCAGTACTTC.

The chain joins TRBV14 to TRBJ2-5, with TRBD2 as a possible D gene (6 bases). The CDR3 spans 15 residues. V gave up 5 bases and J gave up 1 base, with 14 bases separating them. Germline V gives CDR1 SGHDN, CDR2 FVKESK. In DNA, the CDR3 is TGTGCCAGCAGCTCCCACCACGGGGGCCAAGAGACCCAGTACTTC. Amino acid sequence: CASSSHHGGQETQYF.

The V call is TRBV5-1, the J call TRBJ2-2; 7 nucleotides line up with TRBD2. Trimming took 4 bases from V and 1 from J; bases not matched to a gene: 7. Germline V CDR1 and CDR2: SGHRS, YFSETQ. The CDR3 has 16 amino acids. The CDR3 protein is CASSPTGTKNTGELFF. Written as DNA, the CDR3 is TGCGCCAGCAGCCCAACCGGGACTAAGAACACCGGGGAGCTGTTTTTT.

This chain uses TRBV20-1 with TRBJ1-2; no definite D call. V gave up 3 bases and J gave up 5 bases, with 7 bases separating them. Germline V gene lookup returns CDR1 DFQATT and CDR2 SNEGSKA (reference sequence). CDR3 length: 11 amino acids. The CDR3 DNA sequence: TGCAGTGCTAGTCTGAGATATGGCTACACCTTC. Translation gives CSASLRYGYTF.

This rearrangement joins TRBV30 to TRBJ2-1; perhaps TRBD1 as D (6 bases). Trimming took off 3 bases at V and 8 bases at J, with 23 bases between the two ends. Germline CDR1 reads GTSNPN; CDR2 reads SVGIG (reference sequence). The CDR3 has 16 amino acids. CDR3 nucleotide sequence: TGTGCCTGGAGGACAGGTCAGACAGGCCTGTGGGATGAGCAGTTCTTC. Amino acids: CAWRTGQTGLWDEQFF.

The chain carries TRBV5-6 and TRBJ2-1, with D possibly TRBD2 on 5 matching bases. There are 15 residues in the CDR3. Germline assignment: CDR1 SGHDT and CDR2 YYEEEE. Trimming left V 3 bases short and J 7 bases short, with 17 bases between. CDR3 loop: CASSSLEVPRNEQFF. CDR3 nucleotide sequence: TGTGCCAGCAGCTCCCTGGAGGTCCCTCGGAATGAGCAGTTCTTC.

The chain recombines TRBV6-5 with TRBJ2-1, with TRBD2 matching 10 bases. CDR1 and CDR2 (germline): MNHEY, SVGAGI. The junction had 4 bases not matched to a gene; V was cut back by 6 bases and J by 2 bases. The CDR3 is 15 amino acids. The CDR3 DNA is TGTGCCAGCAGCAAGCGGGAGGGGGCCTACAATGAGCAGTTCTTC. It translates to CASSKREGAYNEQFF.

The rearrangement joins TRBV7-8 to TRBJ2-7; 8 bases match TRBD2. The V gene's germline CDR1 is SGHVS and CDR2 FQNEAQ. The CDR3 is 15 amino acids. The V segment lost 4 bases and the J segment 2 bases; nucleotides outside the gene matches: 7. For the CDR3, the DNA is TGTGCCAGCAGCTCAACTAGCGGTCCACCCTACGAGCAGTACTTC. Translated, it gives CASSSTSGPPYEQYF.

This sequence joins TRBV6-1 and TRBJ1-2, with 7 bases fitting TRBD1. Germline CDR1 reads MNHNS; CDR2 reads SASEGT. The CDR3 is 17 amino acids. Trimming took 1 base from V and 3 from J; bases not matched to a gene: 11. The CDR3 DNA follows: TGTGCCAGCAGTGAAGTTGCTCCGGACAGGTTGGACTATGGCTACACCTTC. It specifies CASSEVAPDRLDYGYTF.

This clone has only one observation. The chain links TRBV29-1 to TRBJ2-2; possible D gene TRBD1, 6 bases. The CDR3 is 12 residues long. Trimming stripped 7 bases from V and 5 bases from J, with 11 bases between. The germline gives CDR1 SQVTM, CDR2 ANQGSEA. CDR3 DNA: TGCAGCGGACTGACAGGTACCGGGGAGCTGTTTTTT. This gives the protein CSGLTGTGELFF.

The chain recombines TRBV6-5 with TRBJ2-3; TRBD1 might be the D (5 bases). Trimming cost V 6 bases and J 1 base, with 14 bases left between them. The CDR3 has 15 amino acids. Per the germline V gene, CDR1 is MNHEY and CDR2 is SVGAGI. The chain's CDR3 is CASRARVSRTDTQYF. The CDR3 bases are TGTGCCAGCAGGGCCAGGGTCTCTCGCACAGATACGCAGTATTTT.

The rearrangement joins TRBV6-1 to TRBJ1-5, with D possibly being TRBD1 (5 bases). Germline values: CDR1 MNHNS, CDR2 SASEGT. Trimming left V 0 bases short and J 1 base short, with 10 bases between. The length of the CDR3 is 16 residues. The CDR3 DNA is TGTGCCAGCAGTGAAGCGGCGGCAGGGAGCAATCAGCCCCAGCATTTT. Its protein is CASSEAAAGSNQPQHF.

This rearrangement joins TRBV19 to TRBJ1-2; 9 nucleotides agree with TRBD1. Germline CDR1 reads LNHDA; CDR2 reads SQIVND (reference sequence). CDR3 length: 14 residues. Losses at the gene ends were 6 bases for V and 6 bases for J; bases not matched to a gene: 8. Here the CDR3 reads CASRPPGQGDGYTF. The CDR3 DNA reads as TGTGCCAGTAGACCCCCGGGACAGGGTGATGGCTACACCTTC.

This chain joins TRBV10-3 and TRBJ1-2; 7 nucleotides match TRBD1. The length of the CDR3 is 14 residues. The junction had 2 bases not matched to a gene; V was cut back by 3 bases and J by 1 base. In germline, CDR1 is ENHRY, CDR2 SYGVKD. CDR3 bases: TGTGCCATCAGTGATCGACAGGGTAACTATGGCTACACCTTC. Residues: CAISDRQGNYGYTF.

The CDR3 DNA is TGTGCCAGCTCATTCGACTTAAACACTGAAGCTTTCTTT. Amino acid sequence: CASSFDLNTEAFF. The chain uses TRBV18 and TRBJ1-1; D remains ambiguous. Germline loops: CDR1 KGHSH, CDR2 LQKENI. The CDR3 runs to 13 residues. Trimming cost V 5 bases and J 2 bases, with 9 bases left between them.

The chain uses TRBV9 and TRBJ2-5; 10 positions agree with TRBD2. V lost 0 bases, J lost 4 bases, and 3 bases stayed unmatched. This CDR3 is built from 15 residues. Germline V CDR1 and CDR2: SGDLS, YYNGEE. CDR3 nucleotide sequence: TGTGCCAGCAGCGTAGACAGCGGGAGGGGAGAGACCCAGTACTTC. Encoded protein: CASSVDSGRGETQYF.

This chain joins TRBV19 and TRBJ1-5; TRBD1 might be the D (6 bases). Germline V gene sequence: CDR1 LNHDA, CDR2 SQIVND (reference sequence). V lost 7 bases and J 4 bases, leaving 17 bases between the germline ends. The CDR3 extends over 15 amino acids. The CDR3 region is CASTGGRAVNQPQHF. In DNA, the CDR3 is TGTGCCAGTACTGGGGGCCGCGCAGTGAATCAGCCCCAGCATTTT.

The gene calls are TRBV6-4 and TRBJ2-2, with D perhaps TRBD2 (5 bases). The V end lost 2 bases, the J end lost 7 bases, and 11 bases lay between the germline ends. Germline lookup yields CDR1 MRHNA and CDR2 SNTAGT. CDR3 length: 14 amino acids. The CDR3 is CASSDRRAGGELFF. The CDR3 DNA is TGTGCCAGCAGTGACAGGCGGGCTGGCGGGGAGCTGTTTTTT.

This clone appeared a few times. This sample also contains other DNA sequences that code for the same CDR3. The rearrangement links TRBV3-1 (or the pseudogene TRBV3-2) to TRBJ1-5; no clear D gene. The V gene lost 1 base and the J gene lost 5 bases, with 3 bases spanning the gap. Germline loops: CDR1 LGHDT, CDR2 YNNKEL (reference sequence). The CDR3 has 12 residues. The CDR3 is CASSQGDQPQHF. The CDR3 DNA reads TGTGCCAGCAGCCAAGGCGATCAGCCCCAGCATTTT.

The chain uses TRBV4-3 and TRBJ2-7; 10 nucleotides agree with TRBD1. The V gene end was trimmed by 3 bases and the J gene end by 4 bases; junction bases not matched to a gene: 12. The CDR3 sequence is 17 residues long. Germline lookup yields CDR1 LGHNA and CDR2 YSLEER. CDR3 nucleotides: TGCGCCAGCAGCCATACGACCGGGACAGGGGTTGTTTACGAGCAGTACTTC. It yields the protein CASSHTTGTGVVYEQYF.

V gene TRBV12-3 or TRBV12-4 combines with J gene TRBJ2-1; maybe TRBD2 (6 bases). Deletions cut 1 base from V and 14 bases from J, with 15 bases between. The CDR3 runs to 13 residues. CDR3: CASSLVNGEEEFF. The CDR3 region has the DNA TGTGCCAGCAGTTTAGTTAATGGGGAGGAAGAGTTCTTC.

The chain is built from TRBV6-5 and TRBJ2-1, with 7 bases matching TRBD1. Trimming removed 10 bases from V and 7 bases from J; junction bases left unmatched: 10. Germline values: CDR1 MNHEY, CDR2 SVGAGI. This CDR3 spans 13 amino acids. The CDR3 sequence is CATLRAGGNEQFF. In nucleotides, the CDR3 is TGTGCCACCCTCCGGGCAGGGGGAAATGAGCAGTTCTTC.

CDR3 loop: CASSQVQGAFAEAFF. CDR3 DNA: TGTGCCAGCAGCCAAGTACAGGGTGCGTTCGCTGAAGCTTTCTTT. This chain connects TRBV14 to TRBJ1-1, with D maybe TRBD1 (6 bases). The CDR3 contains 15 residues. CDR1 SGHDN and CDR2 FVKESK come from the germline V gene. The germline V and J ends were trimmed by 1 base and 6 bases, with 15 bases remaining between them.

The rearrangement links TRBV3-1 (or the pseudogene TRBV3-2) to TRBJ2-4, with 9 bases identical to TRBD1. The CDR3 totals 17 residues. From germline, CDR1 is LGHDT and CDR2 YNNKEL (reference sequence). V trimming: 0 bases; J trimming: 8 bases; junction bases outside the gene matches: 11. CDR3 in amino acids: CASSQDPGQGFGDIQYF. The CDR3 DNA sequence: TGTGCCAGCAGCCAAGACCCGGGACAGGGTTTTGGAGACATTCAGTACTTC.

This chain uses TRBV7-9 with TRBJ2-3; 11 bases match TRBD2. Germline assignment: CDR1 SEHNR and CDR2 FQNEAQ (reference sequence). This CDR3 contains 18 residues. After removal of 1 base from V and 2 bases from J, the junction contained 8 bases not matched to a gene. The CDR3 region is CASSLVSLAGGLTDTQYF. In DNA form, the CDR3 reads TGTGCCAGCAGCTTAGTTTCATTAGCGGGAGGGCTCACAGATACGCAGTATTTT.